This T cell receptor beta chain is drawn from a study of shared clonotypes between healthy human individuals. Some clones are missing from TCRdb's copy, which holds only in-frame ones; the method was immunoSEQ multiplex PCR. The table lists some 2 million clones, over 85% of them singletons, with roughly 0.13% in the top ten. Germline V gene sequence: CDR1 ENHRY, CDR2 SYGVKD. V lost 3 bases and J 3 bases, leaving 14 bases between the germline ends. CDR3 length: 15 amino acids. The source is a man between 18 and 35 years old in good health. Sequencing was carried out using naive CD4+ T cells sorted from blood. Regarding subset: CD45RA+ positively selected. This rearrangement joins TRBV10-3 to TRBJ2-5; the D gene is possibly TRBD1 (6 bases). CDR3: CAISERVGTKETQYF. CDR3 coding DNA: TGTGCCATCAGTGAACGGGTCGGGACAAAAGAGACCCAGTACTTC.